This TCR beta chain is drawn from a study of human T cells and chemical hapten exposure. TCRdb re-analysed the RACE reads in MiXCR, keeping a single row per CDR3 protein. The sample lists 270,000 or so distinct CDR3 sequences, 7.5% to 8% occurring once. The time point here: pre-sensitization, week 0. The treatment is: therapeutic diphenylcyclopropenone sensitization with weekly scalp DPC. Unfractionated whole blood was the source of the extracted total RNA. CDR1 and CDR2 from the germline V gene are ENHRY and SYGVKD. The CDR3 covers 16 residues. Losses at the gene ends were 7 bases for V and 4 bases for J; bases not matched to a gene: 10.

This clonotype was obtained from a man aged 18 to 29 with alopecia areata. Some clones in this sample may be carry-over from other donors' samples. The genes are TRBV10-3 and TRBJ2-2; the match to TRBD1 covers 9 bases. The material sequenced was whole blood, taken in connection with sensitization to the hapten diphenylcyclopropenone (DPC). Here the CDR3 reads CAITNLGTGFTGELFF. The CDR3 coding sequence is TGTGCCATCACGAATCTCGGGACAGGGTTCACCGGGGAGCTGTTTTTT.